The present TCR beta chain was sequenced within a study of control samples from healthy donors and cancer patients. The method was immunoSEQ multiplex PCR; TCRdb's version includes in-frame clones alone and lacks a portion of them. The data hold around 150,000 clones, with 96% observed a single time. In germline, CDR1 is LNHDA, CDR2 SQIVND (reference sequence). The CDR3 consists of 18 residues. Losses at the gene ends were 5 bases for V and 7 bases for J; bases not matched to a gene: 16. Specimen: blood. The gene calls are TRBV19 and TRBJ2-1; 11 positions agree with TRBD2. This receptor was identified in a woman aged 30 to 39 in good health. The CDR3 region has the DNA TGTGCCAGTAGTGCCTCCGGAGGGGTAGCGGGGGGGCGAAATGAGCAGTTCTTC. Protein: CASSASGGVAGGRNEQFF.